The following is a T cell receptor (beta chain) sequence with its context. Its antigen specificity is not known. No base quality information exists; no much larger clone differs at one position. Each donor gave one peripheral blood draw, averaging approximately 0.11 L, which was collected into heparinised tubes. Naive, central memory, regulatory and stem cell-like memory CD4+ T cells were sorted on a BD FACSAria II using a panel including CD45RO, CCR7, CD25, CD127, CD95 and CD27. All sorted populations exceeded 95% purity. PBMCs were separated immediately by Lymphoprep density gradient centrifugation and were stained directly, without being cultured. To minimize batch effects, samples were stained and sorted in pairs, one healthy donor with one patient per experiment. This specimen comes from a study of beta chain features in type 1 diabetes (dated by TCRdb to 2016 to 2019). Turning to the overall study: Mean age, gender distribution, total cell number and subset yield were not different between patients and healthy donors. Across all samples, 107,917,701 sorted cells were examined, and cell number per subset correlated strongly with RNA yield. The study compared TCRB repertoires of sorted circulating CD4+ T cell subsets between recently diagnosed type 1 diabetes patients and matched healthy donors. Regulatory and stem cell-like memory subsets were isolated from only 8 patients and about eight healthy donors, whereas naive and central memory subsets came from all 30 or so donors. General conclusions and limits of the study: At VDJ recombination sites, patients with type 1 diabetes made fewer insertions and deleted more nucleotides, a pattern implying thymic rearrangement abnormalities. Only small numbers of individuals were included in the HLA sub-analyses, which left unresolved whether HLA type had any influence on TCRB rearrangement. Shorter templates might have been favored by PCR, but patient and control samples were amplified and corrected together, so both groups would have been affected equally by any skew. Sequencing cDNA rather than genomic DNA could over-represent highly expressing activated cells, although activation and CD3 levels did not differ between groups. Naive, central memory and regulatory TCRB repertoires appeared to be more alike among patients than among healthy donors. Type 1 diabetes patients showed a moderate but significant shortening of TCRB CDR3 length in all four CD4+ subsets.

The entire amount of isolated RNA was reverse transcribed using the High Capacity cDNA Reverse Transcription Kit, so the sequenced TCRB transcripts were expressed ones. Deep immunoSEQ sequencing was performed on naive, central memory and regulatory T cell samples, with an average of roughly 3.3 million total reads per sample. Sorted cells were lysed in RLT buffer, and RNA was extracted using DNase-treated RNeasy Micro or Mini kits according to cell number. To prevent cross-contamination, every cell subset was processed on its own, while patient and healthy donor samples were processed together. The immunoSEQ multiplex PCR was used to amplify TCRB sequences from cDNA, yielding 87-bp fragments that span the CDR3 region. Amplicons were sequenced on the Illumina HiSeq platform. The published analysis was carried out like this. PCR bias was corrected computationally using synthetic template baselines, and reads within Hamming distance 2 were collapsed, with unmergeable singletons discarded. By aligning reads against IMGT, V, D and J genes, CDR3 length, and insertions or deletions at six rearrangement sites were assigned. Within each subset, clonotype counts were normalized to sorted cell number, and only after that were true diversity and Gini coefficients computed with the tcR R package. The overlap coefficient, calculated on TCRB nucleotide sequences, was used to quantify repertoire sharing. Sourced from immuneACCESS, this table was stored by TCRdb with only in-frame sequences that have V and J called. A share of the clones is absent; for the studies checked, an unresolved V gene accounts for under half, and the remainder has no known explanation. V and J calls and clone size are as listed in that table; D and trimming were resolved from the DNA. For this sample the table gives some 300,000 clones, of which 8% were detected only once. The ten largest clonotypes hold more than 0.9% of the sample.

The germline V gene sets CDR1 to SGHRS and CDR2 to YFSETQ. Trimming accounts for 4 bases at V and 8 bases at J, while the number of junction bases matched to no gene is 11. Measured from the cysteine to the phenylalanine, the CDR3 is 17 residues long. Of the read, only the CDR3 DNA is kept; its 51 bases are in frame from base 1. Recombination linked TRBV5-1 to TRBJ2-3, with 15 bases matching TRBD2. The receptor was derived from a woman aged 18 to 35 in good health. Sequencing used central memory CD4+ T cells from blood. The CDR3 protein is CASSGPGLAGGGATQYF. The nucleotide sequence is TGCGCCAGCAGCGGACCGGGACTAGCGGGGGGAGGTGCTACGCAGTATTTT.